These 22 T cell receptor beta chains share one sample of origin, sequenced in a study of cytomegalovirus exposure and HLA in healthy donors. PCR used 60 Vbeta primers and 13 Jbeta primers. Sequenced by immunoSEQ multiplex PCR; TCRdb stores in-frame clones only, minus some. Counted here are about 110,000 clones, around four fifths occurring once; the ten biggest clones make up 7.7%. Source material: PBMCs. These receptor sequences come from a woman aged 50 to 60 in good health and CMV-seropositive.

This rearrangement joins TRBV9 to TRBJ1-6, with a tentative D call TRBD1 (6 bases). The V gene lost 0 bases and the J gene lost 0 bases, with 13 bases spanning the gap. This CDR3 is 18 amino acids long. The germline V gene encodes CDR1 SGDLS and CDR2 YYNGEE. CDR3 region: CASSVGAGASSYNSPLHF. CDR3 nucleotides: TGTGCCAGCAGCGTAGGGGCAGGGGCGAGCTCCTATAATTCACCCCTCCACTTT.

V and J are TRBV10-3 and TRBJ1-1, with a possible D match to TRBD1 (5 bases). CDR3 size: 13 residues. Trimming removed 4 bases from V and 2 bases from J, with 8 bases in between. The germline CDR1 and CDR2 sequences are ENHRY and SYGVKD. In DNA form, the CDR3 reads TGTGCCATCAGTGTACAGGATAACACTGAAGCTTTCTTT. Its translation: CAISVQDNTEAFF.

Turning to this clone: At one end the junction does not follow the germline gene, possibly because of a read error. The gene calls are TRBV19 and TRBJ2-3; TRBD1 might be the D (6 bases). Germline V gene lookup returns CDR1 LNHDA and CDR2 SQIVND (reference sequence). The CDR3 loop spans 13 amino acids. CDR3 DNA sequence: TGTGCCAGTAGTATAGACTCGACAGGTACGCAGTATTTT. Translating gives CASSIDSTGTQYF. The full variable domain, with the rest looked up from reference TRBV19 and TRBJ2-3, is DGGITQSPKYLFRKEGQNVTLSCEQNLNHDAMYWYRQDPGQGLRLIYYSQIVNDFQKGDIAEGYSVSREKKESFPLTVTSAQKNPTAFYLCASSIDSTGTQYFGPGTRLTVL.

V usage is TRBV5-5 and J usage is TRBJ2-1, with a possible D match to TRBD1 (5 bases). The germline CDR1 and CDR2 sequences are SGHKS and YYEKEE (reference sequence). This CDR3 comprises 15 residues. Between the trimmed V and J ends, which lost 4 bases and 0 bases, there was a span of 11 bases. CDR3 amino acids: CASSRTSSSYNEQFF. The CDR3 DNA is TGTGCCAGCAGCCGGACAAGCAGCTCCTACAATGAGCAGTTCTTC. The full variable domain, completed using reference TRBV5-5 and TRBJ2-1, is DAGVTQSPTHLIKTRGQQVTLRCSPISGHKSVSWYQQVLGQGPQFIFQYYEKEERGRGNFPDRFSARQFPNYSSELNVNALLLGDSALYLCASSRTSSSYNEQFFGPGTRLTVL.

This clone has only a few counts. This sequence joins TRBV4-1 and TRBJ1-2, with a weak D call TRBD1 (5 bases). The CDR3 contains 13 residues. Germline CDR1 is MGHRA and CDR2 is YSYEKL. V lost 4 bases, J lost 2 bases, and 8 bases lay in between. The CDR3 region is CASSPEGNYGYTF. In DNA form, the CDR3 reads TGCGCCAGCAGCCCGGAGGGGAACTATGGCTACACCTTC.

The V call is TRBV6-1, the J call TRBJ2-1; D possibly corresponds to TRBD2 (6 bases). The CDR3 sequence is 16 residues long. Germline V gene sequence: CDR1 MNHNS, CDR2 SASEGT. Trimming shortened V by 1 base and J by 7 bases, and 17 bases separated the two germline ends. The CDR3 region is CASSEERVAVWNEQFF. CDR3 DNA sequence: TGTGCCAGCAGTGAAGAGAGGGTAGCGGTTTGGAATGAGCAGTTCTTC.

The sample holds a few counts of this clone. The CDR3, as DNA: TGTGCAAGTCGCTTCCGGACAGGGGAGGAGGTAAAGAGCAATCAGCCCCAGCATTTT. It is translated as CASRFRTGEEVKSNQPQHF. This chain joins TRBV12-2 and TRBJ1-5; the table names TRBD1, a call not compared with the DNA. TRBV12-2 is listed as a pseudogene. The CDR3 totals 19 residues.

Only one count was recorded for this clone. The genes are TRBV19 and TRBJ2-2; 7 positions match TRBD1. The CDR3 has 16 residues. V trimming: 4 bases; J trimming: 3 bases; junction bases outside the gene matches: 8. Germline-derived CDR1 and CDR2 are LNHDA and SQIVND (reference sequence). The chain's CDR3 is CASSTYSGTDTGELFF. For the CDR3, the DNA is TGTGCCAGTAGTACATACTCCGGGACAGACACCGGGGAGCTGTTTTTT.

J is TRBJ2-5 and V is TRBV5-4; 9 nucleotides align to TRBD2. Germline assignment: CDR1 SGHNT and CDR2 YYREEE (reference sequence). The CDR3 totals 15 residues. V was pared by 4 bases and J by 4 bases, with 8 bases of the junction left unmatched. CDR3 sequence: CASSSLAGTGETQYF. CDR3 DNA: TGTGCCAGCAGCAGTCTAGCGGGAACGGGAGAGACCCAGTACTTC.

This clone has just one count. The chain couples TRBV5-1 to TRBJ2-7; D perhaps matches TRBD1 (6 bases). Trimming pared 0 bases from V and 2 bases from J, leaving 9 bases between. CDR3 size: 14 residues. Germline lookup yields CDR1 SGHRS and CDR2 YFSETQ. CDR3 residues: CASSLGGQPYEQYF. The DNA for the CDR3 is TGCGCCAGCAGCTTGGGAGGACAGCCCTACGAGCAGTACTTC.

This clone was detected only a few times. The chain is built from TRBV11-2 and TRBJ1-3; maybe TRBD1 (5 bases). The V and J ends lost 4 bases and 2 bases respectively, with 18 bases between them. There are 17 residues in the CDR3. Germline V gene data show CDR1 as SGHAT and CDR2 as FQNNGV. CDR3 bases: TGTGCCAGCAGCTATCTAGTGGGGCTGGGTCCTGGAAACACCATATATTTT. Translation gives CASSYLVGLGPGNTIYF.

This clone turned up a few times. The V call is TRBV2, the J call TRBJ1-5, with 11 bases aligning to TRBD1. After removal of 6 bases from V and 7 bases from J, the junction contained 5 bases not matched to a gene. Germline V gene lookup returns CDR1 SNHLY and CDR2 FYNNEI. There are 14 residues in the CDR3. The CDR3 coding sequence is TGTGCCAGCAGGGCCGGGACAGGGGGGCAGCCCCAGCATTTT. It specifies CASRAGTGGQPQHF.

This clone showed up just once. The chain has TRBV2 and TRBJ2-7, with D unresolved. The length of the CDR3 is 12 residues. Per germline, CDR1 SNHLY and CDR2 FYNNEI. Trimming cost V 5 bases and J 3 bases, with 8 bases left between them. CDR3 DNA sequence: TGTGCCAGCAGTCTCGTATACTACGAGCAGTACTTC. Its protein product is CASSLVYYEQYF.

The chain links TRBV2 to TRBJ2-2; TRBD1 matches at 10 bases. Germline loops: CDR1 SNHLY, CDR2 FYNNEI. The CDR3 extends over 16 amino acids. Trimming cost V 7 bases and J 5 bases; bases outside gene matches: 10. CDR3 region: CASTEGGQGHTGELFF. The CDR3 bases are TGTGCCAGCACCGAGGGGGGACAGGGGCATACCGGGGAGCTGTTTTTT.

V and J are TRBV18 and TRBJ2-7, with 8 nucleotides matching TRBD2. The CDR3 runs 15 residues. The V segment lost 5 bases and the J segment 5 bases; nucleotides outside the gene matches: 11. The germline V gene encodes CDR1 KGHSH and CDR2 LQKENI. CDR3 residues: CASSGPAGVRDEQYF. CDR3 coding DNA: TGTGCCAGCTCAGGTCCAGCGGGGGTCCGGGACGAGCAGTACTTC.

This sequence joins TRBV9 and TRBJ1-5; tentatively, D is TRBD1 (5 bases). Trimming removed 0 bases from V and 4 bases from J, with 11 bases in between. Germline V gives CDR1 SGDLS, CDR2 YYNGEE. CDR3 length: 15 amino acids. This CDR3 is CASSVGGGGNQPQHF. In DNA form, the CDR3 reads TGTGCCAGCAGCGTAGGGGGGGGAGGAAATCAGCCCCAGCATTTT.

The chain links TRBV9 to TRBJ2-5; 8 nucleotides align to TRBD2. The J call may be in error: the DNA end matches TRBJ2-7 better. Germline V gives CDR1 SGDLS, CDR2 YYNGEE. The CDR3 totals 16 residues. For the CDR3, the DNA is TGTGCCAGCAGCTCCCGTCTAGCGGGCAGCTTTTACGAGCAGTACTTC. This sequence encodes CASSSRLAGSFYEQYF.

V and J are TRBV5-1 and TRBJ1-1, with a possible D match to TRBD1 (6 bases). Per germline, CDR1 SGHRS and CDR2 YFSETQ. This CDR3 is 15 amino acids long. Trimming left V 1 base short and J 2 bases short, with 12 bases between. The DNA for the CDR3 is TGCGCCAGCAGCTTGAGGGGGACGGTAAACACTGAAGCTTTCTTT. It encodes CASSLRGTVNTEAFF.

This clone has just a few counts. The J gene is TRBJ2-7, the V gene TRBV4-3; maybe TRBD1 (5 bases). This CDR3 spans 15 amino acids. Germline assignment: CDR1 LGHNA and CDR2 YSLEER. The V and J ends lost 0 bases and 0 bases respectively, with 9 bases between them. The CDR3 protein is CASSQEDTRSYEQYF. In DNA, the CDR3 is TGCGCCAGCAGCCAAGAGGACACCCGCTCCTACGAGCAGTACTTC.

The J gene is TRBJ2-3, the V gene TRBV6-1, with 9 nucleotides matching TRBD1. The length of the CDR3 is 15 residues. Trimming cost V 2 bases and J 6 bases; bases outside gene matches: 6. The germline CDR1 and CDR2 sequences are MNHNS and SASEGT. The CDR3, as DNA: TGTGCCAGCAGTGAAAGGACAGGGGTCCTGGATACGCAGTATTTT. Translated, it gives CASSERTGVLDTQYF.

The chain recombines TRBV13 with TRBJ2-2; 8 bases line up with TRBD2. After removal of 5 bases from V and 13 bases from J, the junction contained 3 bases not matched to a gene. Germline V lookup: CDR1 PRHDT, CDR2 FYEKMQ (reference sequence). The CDR3 spans 11 residues. CDR3 in DNA: TGTGCCAGCAGCGCGGGAGGTGGGCTGTTTTTT. It specifies CASSAGGGLFF.

The chain employs TRBV29-1 and TRBJ2-7, with TRBD2 matching over 8 bases. The CDR3 is made up of 13 amino acids. Trimming cost V 5 bases and J 5 bases; bases outside gene matches: 8. The germline gives CDR1 SQVTM, CDR2 ANQGSEA. As DNA, the CDR3 is TGCAGCGTTCAGGGGCTAGCGGGCGACGAGCAGTACTTC. Translation gives CSVQGLAGDEQYF.